This is a list of T cell receptor beta chains from one sample in a study of control samples from healthy donors and cancer patients. Assay used: immunoSEQ multiplex PCR; TCRdb lists only in-frame clones, some missing. The repertoire consists of about 150,000 clones, with roughly 94% occurring once and the leading ten covering over 6.5%. The sample was blood. These receptors were obtained from a woman aged 40 to 50 in good health. Each CDR3 is given with its conserved first and last residue.

CDR3aa: CASSAGTEYNSPLHF
v_gene: TRBV19
j_gene: TRBJ1-6

CDR3aa: CSSRQGRAEAFF
v_gene: TRBV29-1
j_gene: TRBJ1-1

CDR3aa: CASSTRTTDEQYF
v_gene: TRBV3-1/TRBV3-2
j_gene: TRBJ2-7

CDR3aa: CASSQEWGKLFF
v_gene: TRBV4-2
j_gene: TRBJ1-4

CDR3aa: CASSADPSNTEAFF
v_gene: TRBV5-1
j_gene: TRBJ1-1

CDR3aa: CATSRDNGPSTDTQYF
v_gene: TRBV15
j_gene: TRBJ2-3

CDR3aa: CASSPRTGGGGNQPQHF
v_gene: TRBV7-2
j_gene: TRBJ1-5

CDR3aa: CASSRPVANYGYTF
v_gene: TRBV5-6
j_gene: TRBJ1-2

CDR3aa: CASSLGLDRGPEQYF
v_gene: TRBV7-2
j_gene: TRBJ2-7

CDR3aa: CASTQRTSGGNEQFF
v_gene: TRBV2
j_gene: TRBJ2-1

CDR3aa: CAISPTENTEAFF
v_gene: TRBV10-3
j_gene: TRBJ1-1

CDR3aa: CASRQGTYEQYF
v_gene: TRBV6-5
j_gene: TRBJ2-7

CDR3aa: CASSDGTSAYNEQFF
v_gene: TRBV7-2
j_gene: TRBJ2-1

CDR3aa: CASSVGSLARNEQFF
v_gene: TRBV9
j_gene: TRBJ2-1

CDR3aa: CASSTWTGELFF
v_gene: TRBV12-3/TRBV12-4
j_gene: TRBJ2-2

CDR3aa: CASSSDGLVNNEQFF
v_gene: TRBV11-2
j_gene: TRBJ2-1

CDR3aa: CASSLEAGFYYEQYF
v_gene: TRBV7-2
j_gene: TRBJ2-7